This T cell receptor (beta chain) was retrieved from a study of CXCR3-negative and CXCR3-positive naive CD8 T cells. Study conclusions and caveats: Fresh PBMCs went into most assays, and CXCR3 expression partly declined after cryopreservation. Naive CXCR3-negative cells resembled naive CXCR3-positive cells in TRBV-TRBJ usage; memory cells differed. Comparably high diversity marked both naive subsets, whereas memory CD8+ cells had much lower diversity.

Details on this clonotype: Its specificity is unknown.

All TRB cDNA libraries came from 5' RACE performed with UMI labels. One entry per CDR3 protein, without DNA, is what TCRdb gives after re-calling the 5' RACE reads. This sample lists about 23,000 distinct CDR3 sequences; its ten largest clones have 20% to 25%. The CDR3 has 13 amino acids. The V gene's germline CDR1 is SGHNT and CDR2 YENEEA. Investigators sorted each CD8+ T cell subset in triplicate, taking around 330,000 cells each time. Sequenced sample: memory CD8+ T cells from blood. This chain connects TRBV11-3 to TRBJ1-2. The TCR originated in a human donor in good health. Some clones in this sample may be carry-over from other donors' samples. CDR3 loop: CASSPSPNYGYTF.